Listed here is a single T cell receptor beta chain. Deletions cut 5 bases from V and 0 bases from J, with 11 bases between. Per the germline V gene, CDR1 is SGHTA and CDR2 is FQGTGA. CDR3 length equals 15 residues. Individual cDNA molecules were tagged with unique molecular identifiers, the study reported. TCRdb re-derived calls from the 5' RACE reads in MiXCR, one entry per CDR3 protein. The table has around 57,000 distinct CDR3 sequences, 11% seen once; the top ten hold more than 8.5%. The data derive from a study of early T cells in non-severe SARS-CoV-2 infection. The sequence was obtained from an adult who was a healthcare worker with PCR-confirmed SARS-CoV-2 infection or an uninfected control (not recorded which). The V call is TRBV7-3, the J call TRBJ2-1; the D gene is possibly TRBD2 (6 bases). Material for sequencing was whole blood. The CDR3 spells CASSPRRGSYNEQFF. CDR3 DNA sequence: TGTGCCAGCAGCCCTAGGCGGGGCTCCTACAATGAGCAGTTCTTC. Combining the CDR3 with reference TRBV7-3 and TRBJ2-1 gives the whole variable domain GAGVSQTPSNKVTEKGKYVELRCDPISGHTALYWYRQSLGQGPEFLIYFQGTGAADDSGLPNDRFFAVRPEGSVSTLKIQRTERGDSAVYLCASSPRRGSYNEQFFGPGTRLTVL.